The 26 T cell receptor beta chains given below trace back to one sample, sequenced in a study of T-cell reconstitution after alpha-beta-depleted transplantation in children. Unique molecular identifiers were incorporated during preparation of the TCRbeta library. TCRdb called the PCR reads again in MiXCR, with one record for every CDR3 protein. The data contain 140,000 or so distinct CDR3 sequences, 8.5% to 10% of them singletons. The source material was PBMCs, mostly from graft donor cells, sampled 180 days after TCRalphabeta/CD19-depleted stem cell transplant. These receptors came from a female patient aged 2 to 10 who had a stem cell transplant for congenital amegakaryocytic thrombocytopenia, so the T cells may come from the graft donor.

This clonotype turned up a few times. This chain links TRBV20-1 with TRBJ2-1; 8 bases agree with TRBD1. The germline CDR1 and CDR2 sequences are DFQATT and SNEGSKA (reference sequence). Losses at the gene ends were 3 bases for V and 6 bases for J; bases not matched to a gene: 4. The CDR3 spans 13 residues. The CDR3 sequence: CSARDRVFNEQFF. For the CDR3, the DNA is TGCAGTGCTAGGGACAGGGTTTTCAATGAGCAGTTCTTC.

This clonotype was counted between two and nine times. The chain joins TRBV20-1 to TRBJ2-3, with a tentative D call TRBD2 (5 bases). The CDR3 has 15 amino acids. Deletions cut 3 bases from V and 0 bases from J, with 13 bases between. Germline CDR1 DFQATT, CDR2 SNEGSKA (reference sequence). This chain's CDR3 is CSASRGWPSTDTQYF. For the CDR3, the DNA is TGCAGTGCTAGCCGAGGGTGGCCTAGCACAGATACGCAGTATTTT.

A few counts support this clonotype. The chain links TRBV29-1 to TRBJ2-3; unclear D gene. The CDR3 consists of 13 residues. V was shortened by 3 bases and J by 8 bases, with 15 bases between the two germline ends. Germline CDR1 SQVTM, CDR2 ANQGSEA. The CDR3 nucleotides are TGCAGCGTTGAGGACCAGGTTGTAGTTACGCAGTATTTT. Translating it yields CSVEDQVVVTQYF.

This clonotype was detected many times. This chain links TRBV5-1 with TRBJ2-5, with D hard to call. CDR1 SGHRS and CDR2 YFSETQ come from the germline V gene. The CDR3 covers 14 residues. V dropped 5 bases and J dropped 2 bases, with 13 bases sitting between them. CDR3 nucleotides: TGCGCCAGCAGACGTCTGGCGCTACAAGAGACCCAGTACTTC. Its translation: CASRRLALQETQYF.

The gene calls are TRBV3-1 and TRBJ2-7; TRBD2 matches 14 bases. V lost 0 bases and J lost 9; bases outside the gene matches: 7. Per germline, CDR1 LGHDT and CDR2 YNNKEL (reference sequence). The length of the CDR3 is 16 residues. DNA of the CDR3: TGTGCCAGCAGCCAAGATTTTGGGACTAGCGGGAGTGGGCAGTACTTC. Protein: CASSQDFGTSGSGQYF.

This clonotype has at least ten counts. V usage is TRBV5-1 and J usage is TRBJ2-6, with 7 bases fitting TRBD1. Germline lookup yields CDR1 SGHRS and CDR2 YFSETQ. The V segment lost 3 bases and the J segment 0 bases; nucleotides outside the gene matches: 6. This CDR3 spans 17 amino acids. The CDR3 nucleotides read TGCGCCAGCAGCTGGACAGGCCTGAGCTCTGGGGCCAACGTCCTGACTTTC. It translates to CASSWTGLSSGANVLTF.

A few counts support this clonotype. V gene TRBV19 combines with J gene TRBJ2-1; 13 nucleotides line up with TRBD2. V lost 7 bases to trimming and J lost 7 bases; unmatched junction nucleotides: 10. The length of the CDR3 is 16 residues. Per the germline V gene, CDR1 is LNHDA and CDR2 is SQIVND (reference sequence). DNA for the CDR3: TGTGCCAGTACCCCTAGGACTAGCGGGAGTAGAAATGAGCAGTTCTTC. This sequence encodes CASTPRTSGSRNEQFF.

This clonotype has more than one count but fewer than ten. The genes are TRBV10-3 and TRBJ2-3; D is unclear. Germline CDR1 ENHRY, CDR2 SYGVKD. There are 12 residues in the CDR3. V was trimmed by 7 bases and J by 5 bases, leaving 10 bases between them. The CDR3 region is CAIKSVGDTQYF. CDR3 in DNA: TGTGCCATCAAAAGTGTGGGAGATACGCAGTATTTT.

This clonotype was seen repeatedly, ten times or more. J is TRBJ2-3 and V is TRBV28; 14 bases line up with TRBD2. V was pared by 3 bases and J by 9 bases, with 5 bases of the junction left unmatched. There are 15 residues in the CDR3. Germline V CDR1 and CDR2: MDHEN, SYDVKM. The CDR3 loop reads CASSLGTSGRRTQYF. CDR3 in DNA: TGTGCCAGCAGTTTGGGGACTAGCGGGAGAAGGACGCAGTATTTT.

The J gene is TRBJ2-7, the V gene TRBV10-3, with D possibly TRBD2 on 5 matching bases. Germline lookup yields CDR1 ENHRY and CDR2 SYGVKD. The CDR3 is 16 residues long. Trimming cost V 3 bases and J 0 bases, with 15 bases left between them. The CDR3 loop reads CAISDETLGSSYEQYF. The DNA of the CDR3 is TGTGCCATCAGTGATGAGACACTTGGGAGCTCCTACGAGCAGTACTTC.

This sequence joins TRBV12-3 or TRBV12-4 and TRBJ2-1; TRBD2 matches at 7 bases. With V trimmed by 6 bases and J by 10 bases, 12 bases remained unmatched. The CDR3 covers 14 residues. The CDR3 is CASRPLSGAGEQFF. As DNA, the CDR3 is TGTGCCAGCAGACCTTTGAGCGGGGCAGGAGAGCAGTTCTTC.

The genes are TRBV20-1 and TRBJ2-7; tentatively, D is TRBD2 (6 bases). The ends were cut back, 6 bases at V and 2 bases at J, with 17 bases in the middle. The CDR3 has 14 residues. The germline CDR1 and CDR2 sequences are DFQATT and SNEGSKA (reference sequence). In DNA, the CDR3 is TGCAGTGCAACACCGGGACTGGATGCCTACGAGCAGTACTTC. Translated: CSATPGLDAYEQYF.

This clonotype has only a few counts. This rearrangement joins TRBV4-1 to TRBJ2-2; 9 nucleotides match TRBD1. This CDR3 is built from 16 residues. The V gene's germline CDR1 is MGHRA and CDR2 YSYEKL. With 5 bases clipped from V and 1 base from J, the junction kept 5 bases outside the gene matches. CDR3 sequence reads: CASSKRTGENTGELFF. CDR3 nucleotide sequence: TGCGCCAGCAGCAAACGGACAGGGGAGAACACCGGGGAGCTGTTTTTT.

This chain uses TRBV20-1 with TRBJ1-5; D unclear. Trimming cost V 4 bases and J 7 bases, with 11 bases left between them. Germline V gene lookup returns CDR1 DFQATT and CDR2 SNEGSKA (reference sequence). The CDR3 consists of 12 residues. The CDR3 protein is CSAIADRQPQHF. CDR3 nucleotide sequence: TGCAGTGCTATAGCAGATCGGCAGCCCCAGCATTTT.

This clonotype came up a few times. The chain links TRBV15 to TRBJ2-2; TRBD1 matches 8 bases. CDR3 size: 14 residues. The V and J ends lost 6 bases and 4 bases, in that order; junction bases with no gene match: 4. Germline assignment: CDR1 LNHNV and CDR2 YYDKDF (reference sequence). The CDR3: CATSRTGRTGELFF. The CDR3 DNA is TGTGCCACCAGTCGGACAGGGCGCACCGGGGAGCTGTTTTTT.

This clonotype was recorded many times. The V call is TRBV20-1, the J call TRBJ2-3; D tentatively fits TRBD1 or TRBD2 (5 bases each). The CDR3 consists of 15 residues. Germline V gene data show CDR1 as DFQATT and CDR2 as SNEGSKA (reference sequence). V was pared by 6 bases and J by 6 bases, with 22 bases between. CDR3 nucleotides: TGCAGTGCCGTGGGACGGTTAGCTGAGACGGATACGCAGTATTTT. Translating gives CSAVGRLAETDTQYF.

This clonotype was picked up many times. The chain uses TRBV27 and TRBJ1-2; 9 positions match TRBD1. The CDR3 covers 15 residues. V lost 5 bases to trimming and J lost 1 base; unmatched junction nucleotides: 5. Germline CDR1 and CDR2: MNHEY and SMNVEV (reference sequence). The CDR3 protein is CASSATGQGNYGYTF. In DNA, the CDR3 is TGTGCCAGCAGTGCTACGGGACAGGGTAACTATGGCTACACCTTC.

This clonotype has a count of ten or more. V and J are TRBV9 and TRBJ2-1, with D possibly TRBD2 on 5 matching bases. The V end was cut by 3 bases, the J end by 13 bases, with 17 bases between. Germline-derived CDR1 and CDR2 are SGDLS and YYNGEE. The CDR3 consists of 13 residues. The CDR3 coding sequence is TGTGCCAGCAGCGGTCCCTACCGGGATTCTCAGTTCTTC. Protein sequence: CASSGPYRDSQFF.

The V gene is TRBV11-3, the J gene TRBJ2-1; no definite D call. The CDR3 loop spans 13 amino acids. Trimming took 5 bases from V and 8 from J, leaving 13 bases between them. Germline CDR1 reads SGHNT; CDR2 reads YENEEA. The CDR3 protein is CASSPGPGYEQFF. In DNA form, the CDR3 reads TGTGCCAGCAGCCCCGGGCCGGGTTATGAGCAGTTCTTC.

The V call is TRBV20-1, the J call TRBJ2-3; 9 nucleotides line up with TRBD2. Unmatched junction bases numbered 9, after V lost 3 bases and J lost 2 bases. The CDR3 runs 16 residues. From germline, CDR1 is DFQATT and CDR2 SNEGSKA (reference sequence). CDR3 in DNA: TGCAGTGCTAGTTGGGGCGGGGGGGCAACCACAGATACGCAGTATTTT. Its protein product is CSASWGGGATTDTQYF.

In this sample, this clonotype turned up a few times. A much larger clone differs from this one at a single base, so this may be a read error. The gene calls are TRBV20-1 and TRBJ2-1, with 7 bases matching TRBD2. The CDR3 runs 14 residues. Looked up from germline, CDR1 is DFQATT and CDR2 is SNEGSKA (reference sequence). The V gene end was trimmed by 2 bases and the J gene end by 0 bases; junction bases not matched to a gene: 1. The CDR3 DNA is TGCAGTGCTAGAAAGCGGGGCTCCTACAATGAGCAGTTCTTC. Translated: CSARKRGSYNEQFF.

This chain joins TRBV7-2 and TRBJ2-1; no reliable D call. This CDR3 spans 15 amino acids. Trimming took off 1 base at V and 1 base at J, with 8 bases between the two ends. Germline values: CDR1 SGHTA, CDR2 FQGNSA. CDR3 sequence: CASSLVWGSYNEQFF. The CDR3 nucleotides are TGTGCCAGCAGCTTAGTATGGGGTTCCTACAATGAGCAGTTCTTC. The whole variable domain, filled in from reference TRBV7-2 and TRBJ2-1, reads GAGVSQSPSNKVTEKGKDVELRCDPISGHTALYWYRQSLGQGLEFLIYFQGNSAPDKSGLPSDRFSAERTGGSVSTLTIQRTQQEDSAVYLCASSLVWGSYNEQFFGPGTRLTVL.

In its sample, this clonotype was seen many times. J is TRBJ1-2 and V is TRBV14, with D possibly matching TRBD1 (6 bases). The CDR3 is made up of 12 amino acids. Trimming took 4 bases from V and 8 from J, leaving 11 bases between them. CDR1 is SGHDN, CDR2 FVKESK, per germline. CDR3 sequence: CASSPVGGGYTF. The CDR3 DNA reads TGTGCCAGCAGCCCAGTCGGGGGCGGCTACACCTTC. Combining the CDR3 with reference TRBV14 and TRBJ1-2 gives the whole variable domain EAGVTQFPSHSVIEKGQTVTLRCDPISGHDNLYWYRRVMGKEIKFLLHFVKESKQDESGMPNNRFLAERTGGTYSTLKVQPAELEDSGVYFCASSPVGGGYTFGSGTRLTVV.

In this sample, this clonotype turned up many times. The gene calls are TRBV5-5 and TRBJ2-5; 8 nucleotides line up with TRBD1. Unmatched junction bases numbered 11, after V lost 4 bases and J lost 0 bases. CDR1 and CDR2 from the germline V gene are SGHKS and YYEKEE (reference sequence). The CDR3 is 17 amino acids. CDR3 amino acids: CASSMDRAGGNQETQYF. The CDR3 region has the DNA TGTGCCAGCAGCATGGACAGGGCGGGTGGAAACCAAGAGACCCAGTACTTC. Full variable domain (outside the CDR3, taken from reference TRBV5-5 and TRBJ2-5): DAGVTQSPTHLIKTRGQQVTLRCSPISGHKSVSWYQQVLGQGPQFIFQYYEKEERGRGNFPDRFSARQFPNYSSELNVNALLLGDSALYLCASSMDRAGGNQETQYFGPGTRLLVL.

This clonotype turned up a few times. CDR3 protein: CASSHPSGSIDNEQFF. The DNA for the CDR3 is TGCGCCAGCAGCCACCCTAGCGGGAGTATCGACAATGAGCAGTTCTTC. The chain is built from TRBV5-1 and TRBJ2-1, with 10 bases matching TRBD2. This CDR3 region has 16 residues. Germline-derived CDR1 and CDR2 are SGHRS and YFSETQ. V shed 4 bases, J shed 5 bases, and the junction held 9 bases outside the gene matches.

This clonotype has more than one count but fewer than ten. The chain links TRBV12-3 or TRBV12-4 to TRBJ1-5, with unresolved D. CDR3 length: 14 residues. V was trimmed by 5 bases and J by 7 bases, leaving 15 bases between them. The CDR3 nucleotides read TGTGCCAGCAGTCTCTTGAGTGGGAGCCAGCCCCAGCATTTT. Translation: CASSLLSGSQPQHF.